Reported below is one T cell receptor (beta chain). Its specificity is unknown. Expressed TCRB transcripts were sequenced after all isolated RNA was converted to cDNA. Repertoires were generated with immunoSEQ multiplex PCR, while TCRdb's copy carries only in-frame clones and drops some. The data hold 300,000 to 450,000 clones, with 8.5% to 10% observed a single time. The germline gives CDR1 MNHEY, CDR2 SMNVEV (reference sequence). CDR3 length: 15 residues. V lost 8 bases to trimming and J lost 3 bases, with 17 bases between them. The sample is drawn from a study of beta chain features in type 1 diabetes. Staining for CD45RO/CCR7/CD25/CD127/CD95/CD27 allowed sorting of CD4+ naive, central memory, regulatory and stem cell-like memory cells. Study-level results: Shorter TCRB CDR3s, moderately but significantly so, marked every one of the four CD4+ subsets in Type 1 diabetes patients. A greater similarity of naive, central memory and Treg TCRB repertoires was seen among patients than among healthy donors.

The chain couples TRBV27 to TRBJ2-1; possible D gene TRBD2, 5 bases. Sequencing was carried out using central memory CD4+ T cells from blood. The receptor comes from a man aged 30-40 years with type 1 diabetes. In DNA form, the CDR3 reads TGTGCCAGCCGTATGGGCGTTAGCGTCTACAATGAGCAGTTCTTC. Residues: CASRMGVSVYNEQFF.